This entry is about one T cell receptor (beta chain). This sample is part of a study of PD-L1 blockade in urothelial cancer. Background on the study: Blood analyses occurred 3 weeks (second dose) and 6 weeks post treatment start. A median approximately 140,000 T cells were found in blood samples.

The CDR3 consists of 15 residues. Trimming shortened V by 3 bases and J by 5 bases, and 16 bases separated the two germline ends. The germline gives CDR1 MNHEY, CDR2 SMNVEV (reference sequence). The sample's time point: pretreatment peripheral blood. Assay: immunoSEQ multiplex PCR; the TCRdb copy retains only in-frame clones and omits some. The table records about 85,000 clones, more than 75% of them present only once. This clonotype originated in a man in his sixties with urothelial cancer. The chain recombines TRBV27 with TRBJ2-5; D gene unclear. The starting material was PBMCs, obtained around atezolizumab (anti-PD-L1) treatment. This chain's CDR3 is CASSFGGTGWETQYF. CDR3 nucleotide sequence: TGTGCCAGCAGTTTTGGTGGCACGGGTTGGGAGACCCAGTACTTC.